This TCR beta chain was captured in a study of CD8 T cells in ankylosing spondylitis. General study points: Prior literature has documented some motif variants in synovial fluid and blood from reactive arthritis. What appeared characteristic of ankylosing spondylitis blood was a TCR beta motif of several highly homologous variants.

Germline values: CDR1 SNHLY, CDR2 FYNNEI. The ends were cut back, 5 bases at V and 4 bases at J, with 12 bases in the middle. This CDR3 spans 14 amino acids. Molecular-barcoded quantitative 5'-RACE produced these TCR beta libraries. Each CDR3 protein is one row after TCRdb ran MiXCR on the 5' RACE reads. The sample shows more than 600,000 distinct CDR3 sequences, over 15% of them seen only once. In regard to this clonotype: What it binds is unknown.

The chain combines TRBV2 with TRBJ2-1; D remains unclear. This clonotype originated in a male donor with ankylosing spondylitis. Input material: blood, either unsorted or a sorted T cell fraction (not recorded which). The chain's CDR3 is CASSSFLEYNEQFF. The CDR3 DNA reads as TGTGCCAGCAGTTCCTTCCTGGAGTACAATGAGCAGTTCTTC. The complete variable domain, with remaining parts taken from reference TRBV2 and TRBJ2-1, reads EPEVTQTPSHQVTQMGQEVILRCVPISNHLYFYWYRQILGQKVEFLVSFYNNEISEKSEIFDDQFSVERPDGSNFTLKIRSTKLEDSAMYFCASSSFLEYNEQFFGPGTRLTVL.